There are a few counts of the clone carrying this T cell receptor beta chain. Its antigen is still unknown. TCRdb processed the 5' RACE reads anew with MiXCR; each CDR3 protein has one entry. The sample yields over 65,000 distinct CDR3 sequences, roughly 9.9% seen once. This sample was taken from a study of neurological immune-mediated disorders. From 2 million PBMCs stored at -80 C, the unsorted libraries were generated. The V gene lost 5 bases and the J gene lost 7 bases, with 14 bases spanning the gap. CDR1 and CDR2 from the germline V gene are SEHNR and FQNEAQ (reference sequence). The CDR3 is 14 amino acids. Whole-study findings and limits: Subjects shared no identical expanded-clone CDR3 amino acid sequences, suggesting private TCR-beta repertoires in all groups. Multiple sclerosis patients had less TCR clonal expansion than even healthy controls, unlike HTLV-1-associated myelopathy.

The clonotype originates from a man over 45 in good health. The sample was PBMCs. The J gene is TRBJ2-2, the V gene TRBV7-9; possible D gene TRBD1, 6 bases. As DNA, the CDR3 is TGTGCCAGCAGCATCGATCACAGGGACGGGGAGCTGTTTTTT. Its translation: CASSIDHRDGELFF.